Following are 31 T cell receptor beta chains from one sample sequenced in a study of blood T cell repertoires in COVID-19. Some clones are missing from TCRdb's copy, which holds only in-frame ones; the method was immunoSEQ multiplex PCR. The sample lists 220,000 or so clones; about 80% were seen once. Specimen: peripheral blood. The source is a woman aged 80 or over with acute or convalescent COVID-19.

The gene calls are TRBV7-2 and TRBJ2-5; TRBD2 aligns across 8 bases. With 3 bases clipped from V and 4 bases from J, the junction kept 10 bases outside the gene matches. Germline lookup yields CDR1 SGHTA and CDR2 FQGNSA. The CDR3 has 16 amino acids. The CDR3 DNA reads TGTGCCAGCAGCTTCGAACGGGCGGGAGGAGGAGAGACCCAGTACTTC. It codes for CASSFERAGGGETQYF.

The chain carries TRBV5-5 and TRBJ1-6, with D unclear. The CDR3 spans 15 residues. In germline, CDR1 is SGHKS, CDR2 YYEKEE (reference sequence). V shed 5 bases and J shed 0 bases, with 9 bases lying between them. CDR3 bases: TGTGCCAGCAGTATCTCCAGCTCCTATAATTCACCCCTCCACTTT. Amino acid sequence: CASSISSSYNSPLHF.

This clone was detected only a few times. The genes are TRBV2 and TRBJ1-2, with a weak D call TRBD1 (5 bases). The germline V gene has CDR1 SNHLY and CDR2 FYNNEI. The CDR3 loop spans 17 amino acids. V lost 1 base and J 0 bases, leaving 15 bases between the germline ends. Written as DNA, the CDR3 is TGTGCCAGCAGTGAAGTGGTGTTCGGGACTTCTAACTATGGCTACACCTTC. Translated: CASSEVVFGTSNYGYTF.

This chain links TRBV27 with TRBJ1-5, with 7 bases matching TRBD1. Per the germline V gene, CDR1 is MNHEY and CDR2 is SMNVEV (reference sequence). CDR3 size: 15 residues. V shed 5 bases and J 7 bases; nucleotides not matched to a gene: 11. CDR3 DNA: TGTGCCAGCAGTCTCCGCGCAGGGGGGCGGCAGCCCCAGCATTTT. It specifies CASSLRAGGRQPQHF.

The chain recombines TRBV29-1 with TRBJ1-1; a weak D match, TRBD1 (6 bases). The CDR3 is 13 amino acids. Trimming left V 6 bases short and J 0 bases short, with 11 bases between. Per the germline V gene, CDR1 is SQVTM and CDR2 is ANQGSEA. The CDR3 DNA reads TGCAGCGTGAGGACAGATATGAACACTGAAGCTTTCTTT. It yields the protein CSVRTDMNTEAFF.

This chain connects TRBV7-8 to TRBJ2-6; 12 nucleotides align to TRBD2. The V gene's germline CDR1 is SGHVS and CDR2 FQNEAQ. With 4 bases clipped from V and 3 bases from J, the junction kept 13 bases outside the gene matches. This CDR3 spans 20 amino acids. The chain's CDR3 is CASSYRERLAGESGANVLTF. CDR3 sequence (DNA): TGTGCCAGCAGCTATAGAGAACGACTAGCGGGAGAGAGTGGGGCCAACGTCCTGACTTTC.

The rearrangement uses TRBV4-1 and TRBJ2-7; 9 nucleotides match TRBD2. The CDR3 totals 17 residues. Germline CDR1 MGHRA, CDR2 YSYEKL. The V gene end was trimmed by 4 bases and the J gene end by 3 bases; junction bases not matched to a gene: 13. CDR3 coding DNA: TGCGCCAGCAGCCGAGACTTTAGCGGGGGTGGCGGCTACGAGCAGTACTTC. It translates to CASSRDFSGGGGYEQYF.

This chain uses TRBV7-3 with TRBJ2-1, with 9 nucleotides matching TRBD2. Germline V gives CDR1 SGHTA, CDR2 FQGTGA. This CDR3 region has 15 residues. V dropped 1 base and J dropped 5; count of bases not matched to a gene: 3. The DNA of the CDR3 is TGTGCCAGCAGCTTAAAAGCGGGGGGCGACAATGAGCAGTTCTTC. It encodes CASSLKAGGDNEQFF.

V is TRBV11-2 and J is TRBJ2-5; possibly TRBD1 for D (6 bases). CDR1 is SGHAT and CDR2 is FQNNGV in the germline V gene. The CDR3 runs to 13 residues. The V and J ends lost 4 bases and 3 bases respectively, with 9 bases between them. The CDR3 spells CASSSGQKETQYF. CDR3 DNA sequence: TGTGCCAGCAGCTCAGGACAGAAAGAGACCCAGTACTTC.

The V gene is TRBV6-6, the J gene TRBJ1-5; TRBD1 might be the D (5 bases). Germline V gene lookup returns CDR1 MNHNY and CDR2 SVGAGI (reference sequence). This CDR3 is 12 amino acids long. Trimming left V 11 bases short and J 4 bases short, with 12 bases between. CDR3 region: CASREGNQPQHF. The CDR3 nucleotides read TGTGCCTCGAGGGAGGGGAATCAGCCCCAGCATTTT.

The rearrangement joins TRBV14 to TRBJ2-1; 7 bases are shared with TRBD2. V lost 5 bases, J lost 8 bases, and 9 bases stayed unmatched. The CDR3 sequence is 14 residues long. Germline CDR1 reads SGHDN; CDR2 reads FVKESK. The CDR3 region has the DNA TGTGCCAGCAGCGCCCAGCGGGGAGGCCATGAGCAGTTCTTC. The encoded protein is CASSAQRGGHEQFF. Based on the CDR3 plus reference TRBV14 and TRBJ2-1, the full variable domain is EAGVTQFPSHSVIEKGQTVTLRCDPISGHDNLYWYRRVMGKEIKFLLHFVKESKQDESGMPNNRFLAERTGGTYSTLKVQPAELEDSGVYFCASSAQRGGHEQFFGPGTRLTVL.

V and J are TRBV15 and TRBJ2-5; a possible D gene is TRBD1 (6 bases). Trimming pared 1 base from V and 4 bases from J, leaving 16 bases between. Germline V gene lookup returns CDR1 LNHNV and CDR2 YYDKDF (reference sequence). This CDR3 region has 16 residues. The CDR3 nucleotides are TGTGCCACCAGCAGAGCCGTAGGGGGAAAGGGAGAGACCCAGTACTTC. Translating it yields CATSRAVGGKGETQYF.

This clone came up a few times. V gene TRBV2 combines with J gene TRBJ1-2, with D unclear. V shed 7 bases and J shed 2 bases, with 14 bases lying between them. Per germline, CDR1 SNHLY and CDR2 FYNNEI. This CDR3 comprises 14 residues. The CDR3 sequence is CASTPRRENYGYTF. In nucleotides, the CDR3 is TGTGCCAGCACCCCTAGGAGGGAGAACTATGGCTACACCTTC.

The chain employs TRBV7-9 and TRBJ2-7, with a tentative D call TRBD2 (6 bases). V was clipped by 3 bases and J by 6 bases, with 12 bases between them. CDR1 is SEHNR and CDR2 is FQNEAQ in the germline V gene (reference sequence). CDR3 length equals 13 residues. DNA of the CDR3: TGTGCCAGCAGCTTGGAGGGCCCCCGCGAGCAGTACTTC. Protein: CASSLEGPREQYF.

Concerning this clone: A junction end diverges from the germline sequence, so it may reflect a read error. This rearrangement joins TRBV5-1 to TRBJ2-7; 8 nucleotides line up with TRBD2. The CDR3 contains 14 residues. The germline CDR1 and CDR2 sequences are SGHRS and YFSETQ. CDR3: CASSPGGGSHEQYF. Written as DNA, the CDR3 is TGCGCCAGCAGCCCGGGGGGGGGCTCCCACGAGCAGTACTTC.

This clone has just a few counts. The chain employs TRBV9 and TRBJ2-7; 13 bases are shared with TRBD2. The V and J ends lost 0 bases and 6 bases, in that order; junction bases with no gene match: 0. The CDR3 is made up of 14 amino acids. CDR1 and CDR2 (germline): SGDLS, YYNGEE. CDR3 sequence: CASSVGLAGGEQYF. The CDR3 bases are TGTGCCAGCAGCGTAGGACTAGCGGGAGGCGAGCAGTACTTC.

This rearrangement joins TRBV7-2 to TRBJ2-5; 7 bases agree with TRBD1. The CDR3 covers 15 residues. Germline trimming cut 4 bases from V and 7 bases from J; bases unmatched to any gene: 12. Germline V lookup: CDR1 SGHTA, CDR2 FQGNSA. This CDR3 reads CASSSPGQSRGTQYF. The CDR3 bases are TGTGCCAGCAGCTCCCCGGGACAGTCAAGAGGGACCCAGTACTTC.

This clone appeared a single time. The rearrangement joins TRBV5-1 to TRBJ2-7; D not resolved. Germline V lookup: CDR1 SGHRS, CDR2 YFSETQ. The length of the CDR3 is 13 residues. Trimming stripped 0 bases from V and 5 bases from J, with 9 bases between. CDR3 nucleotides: TGCGCCAGCAGCTTGGTGGGCGTAAACGAGCAGTACTTC. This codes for CASSLVGVNEQYF.

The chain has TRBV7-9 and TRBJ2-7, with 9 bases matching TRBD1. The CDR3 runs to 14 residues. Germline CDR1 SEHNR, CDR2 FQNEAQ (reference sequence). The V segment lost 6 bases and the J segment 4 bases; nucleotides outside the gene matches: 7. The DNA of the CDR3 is TGTGCCAGCAGGCCGGACAGGGGTCCGTACGAGCAGTACTTC. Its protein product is CASRPDRGPYEQYF.

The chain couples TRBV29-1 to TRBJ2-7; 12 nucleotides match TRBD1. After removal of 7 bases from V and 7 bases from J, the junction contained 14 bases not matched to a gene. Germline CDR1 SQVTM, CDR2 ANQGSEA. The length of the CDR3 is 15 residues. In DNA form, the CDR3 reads TGCAGCGCTTTTACACCGGGACAGGGGGCAAGTGAGCAGTACTTC. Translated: CSAFTPGQGASEQYF.

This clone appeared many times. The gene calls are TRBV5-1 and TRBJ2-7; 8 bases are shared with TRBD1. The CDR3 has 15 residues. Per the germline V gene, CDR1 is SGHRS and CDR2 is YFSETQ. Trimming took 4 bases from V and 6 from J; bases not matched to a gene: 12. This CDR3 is CASSAGQGDGSEQYF. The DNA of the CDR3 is TGCGCCAGCAGCGCCGGACAGGGAGACGGGTCCGAGCAGTACTTC. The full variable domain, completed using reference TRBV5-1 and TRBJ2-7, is KAGVTQTPRYLIKTRGQQVTLSCSPISGHRSVSWYQQTPGQGLQFLFEYFSETQRNKGNFPGRFSGRQFSNSRSEMNVSTLELGDSALYLCASSAGQGDGSEQYFGPGTRLTVT.

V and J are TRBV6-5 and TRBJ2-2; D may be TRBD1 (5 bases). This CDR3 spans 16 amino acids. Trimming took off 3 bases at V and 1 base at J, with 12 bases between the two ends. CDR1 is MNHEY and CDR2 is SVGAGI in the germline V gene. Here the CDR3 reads CASSYLGRGNTGELFF. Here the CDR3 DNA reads TGTGCCAGCAGTTATCTGGGTAGGGGGAACACCGGGGAGCTGTTTTTT.

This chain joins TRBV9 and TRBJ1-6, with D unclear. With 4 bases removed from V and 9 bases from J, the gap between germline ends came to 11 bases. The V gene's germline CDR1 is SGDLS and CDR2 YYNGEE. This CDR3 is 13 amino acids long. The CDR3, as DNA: TGTGCCAGCAGCACCAGTCCCACTTCACCCCTCCACTTT. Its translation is CASSTSPTSPLHF.

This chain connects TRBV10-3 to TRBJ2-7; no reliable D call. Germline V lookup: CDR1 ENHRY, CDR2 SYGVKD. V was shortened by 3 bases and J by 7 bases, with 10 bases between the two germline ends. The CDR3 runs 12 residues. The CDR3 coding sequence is TGTGCCATCAGTGAAAATGGCTGGGAGCAGTACTTC. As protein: CAISENGWEQYF.

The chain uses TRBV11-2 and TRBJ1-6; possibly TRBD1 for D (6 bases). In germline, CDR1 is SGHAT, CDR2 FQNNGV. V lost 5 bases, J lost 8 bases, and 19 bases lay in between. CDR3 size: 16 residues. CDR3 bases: TGTGCCAGCAGCCCGGCGGCCGGGACAAGTTATTCACCCCTCCACTTT. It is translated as CASSPAAGTSYSPLHF.

CDR3 protein: CASSLDSSQETQYF. The CDR3, as DNA: TGTGCCAGCAGCTTGGACAGTTCCCAAGAGACCCAGTACTTC. J is TRBJ2-5 and V is TRBV5-6; D uncertain. This CDR3 comprises 14 residues. Looked up from germline, CDR1 is SGHDT and CDR2 is YYEEEE. Trimming took off 0 bases at V and 1 base at J, with 7 bases between the two ends.

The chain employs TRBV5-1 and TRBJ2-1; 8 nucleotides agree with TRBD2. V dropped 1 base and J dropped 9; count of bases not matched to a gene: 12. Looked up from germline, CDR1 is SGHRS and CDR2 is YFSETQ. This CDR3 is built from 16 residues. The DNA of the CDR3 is TGCGCCAGCAGCTTGATTTTGAGCGGGAGCGGATCTGAGCAGTTCTTC. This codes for CASSLILSGSGSEQFF.

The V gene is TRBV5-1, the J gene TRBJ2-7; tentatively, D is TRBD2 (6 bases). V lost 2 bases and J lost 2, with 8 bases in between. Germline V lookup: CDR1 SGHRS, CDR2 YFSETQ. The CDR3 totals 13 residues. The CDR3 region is CASSLPGAYEQYF. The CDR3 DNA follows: TGCGCCAGCAGCTTACCGGGGGCCTACGAGCAGTACTTC. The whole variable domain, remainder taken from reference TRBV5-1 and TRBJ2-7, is KAGVTQTPRYLIKTRGQQVTLSCSPISGHRSVSWYQQTPGQGLQFLFEYFSETQRNKGNFPGRFSGRQFSNSRSEMNVSTLELGDSALYLCASSLPGAYEQYFGPGTRLTVT.

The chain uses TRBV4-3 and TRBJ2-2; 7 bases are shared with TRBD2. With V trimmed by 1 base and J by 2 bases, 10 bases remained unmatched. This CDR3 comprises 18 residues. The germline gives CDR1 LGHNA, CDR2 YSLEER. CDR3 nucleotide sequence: TGCGCCAGCAGCCAAGTCCTCCTTCGGGAGGCCAACACCGGGGAGCTGTTTTTT. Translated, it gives CASSQVLLREANTGELFF.

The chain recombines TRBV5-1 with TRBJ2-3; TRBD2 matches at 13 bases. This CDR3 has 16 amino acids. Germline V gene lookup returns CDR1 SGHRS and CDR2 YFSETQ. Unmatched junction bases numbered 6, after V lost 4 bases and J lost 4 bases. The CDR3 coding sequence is TGCGCCAGCAGCAGAACTAGCGGGGGGGCAGCAGATACGCAGTATTTT. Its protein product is CASSRTSGGAADTQYF.

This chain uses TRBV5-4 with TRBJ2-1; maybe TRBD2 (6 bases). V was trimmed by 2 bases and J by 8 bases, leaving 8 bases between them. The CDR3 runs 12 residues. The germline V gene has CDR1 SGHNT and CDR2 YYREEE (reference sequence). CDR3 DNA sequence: TGTGCCAGCAGCTTCGGGGGTTATGAGCAGTTCTTC. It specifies CASSFGGYEQFF.